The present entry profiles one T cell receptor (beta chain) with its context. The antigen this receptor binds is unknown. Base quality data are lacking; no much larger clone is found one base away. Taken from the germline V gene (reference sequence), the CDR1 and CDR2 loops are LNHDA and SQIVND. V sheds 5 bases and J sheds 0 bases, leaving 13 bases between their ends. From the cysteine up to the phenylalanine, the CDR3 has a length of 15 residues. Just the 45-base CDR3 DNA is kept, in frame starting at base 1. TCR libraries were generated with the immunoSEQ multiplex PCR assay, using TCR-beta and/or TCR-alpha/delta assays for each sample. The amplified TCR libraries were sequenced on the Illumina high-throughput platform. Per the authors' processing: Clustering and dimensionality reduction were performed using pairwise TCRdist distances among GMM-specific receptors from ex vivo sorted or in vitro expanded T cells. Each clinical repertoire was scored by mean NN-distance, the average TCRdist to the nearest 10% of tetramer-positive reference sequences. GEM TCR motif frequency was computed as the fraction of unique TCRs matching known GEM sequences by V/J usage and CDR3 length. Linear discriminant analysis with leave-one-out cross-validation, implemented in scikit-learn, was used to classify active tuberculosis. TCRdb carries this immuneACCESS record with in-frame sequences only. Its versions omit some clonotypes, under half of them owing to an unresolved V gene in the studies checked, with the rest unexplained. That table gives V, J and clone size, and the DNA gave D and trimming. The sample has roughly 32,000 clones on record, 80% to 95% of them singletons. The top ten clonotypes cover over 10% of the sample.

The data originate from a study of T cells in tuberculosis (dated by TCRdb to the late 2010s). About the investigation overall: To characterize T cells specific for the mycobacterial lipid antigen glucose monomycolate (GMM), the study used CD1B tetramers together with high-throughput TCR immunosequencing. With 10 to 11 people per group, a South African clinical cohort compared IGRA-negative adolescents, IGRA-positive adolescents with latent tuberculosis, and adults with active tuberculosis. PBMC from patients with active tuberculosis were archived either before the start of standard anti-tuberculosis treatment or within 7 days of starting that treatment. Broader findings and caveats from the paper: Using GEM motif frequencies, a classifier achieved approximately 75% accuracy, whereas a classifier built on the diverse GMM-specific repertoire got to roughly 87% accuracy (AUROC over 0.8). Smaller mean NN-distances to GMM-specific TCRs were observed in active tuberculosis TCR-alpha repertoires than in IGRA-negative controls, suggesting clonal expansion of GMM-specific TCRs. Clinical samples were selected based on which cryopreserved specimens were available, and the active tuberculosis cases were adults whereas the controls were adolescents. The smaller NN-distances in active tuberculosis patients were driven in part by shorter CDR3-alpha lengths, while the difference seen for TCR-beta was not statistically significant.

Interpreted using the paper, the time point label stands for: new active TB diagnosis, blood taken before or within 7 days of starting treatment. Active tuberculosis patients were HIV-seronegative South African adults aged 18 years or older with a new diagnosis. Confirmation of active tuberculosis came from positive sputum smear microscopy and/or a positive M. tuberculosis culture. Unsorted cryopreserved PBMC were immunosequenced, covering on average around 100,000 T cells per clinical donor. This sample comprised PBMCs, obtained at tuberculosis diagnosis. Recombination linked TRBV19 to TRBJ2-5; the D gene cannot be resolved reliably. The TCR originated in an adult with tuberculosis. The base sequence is TGTGCCAGTAGTGTAGGGTCCGCGTACCAAGAGACCCAGTACTTC. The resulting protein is CASSVGSAYQETQYF.